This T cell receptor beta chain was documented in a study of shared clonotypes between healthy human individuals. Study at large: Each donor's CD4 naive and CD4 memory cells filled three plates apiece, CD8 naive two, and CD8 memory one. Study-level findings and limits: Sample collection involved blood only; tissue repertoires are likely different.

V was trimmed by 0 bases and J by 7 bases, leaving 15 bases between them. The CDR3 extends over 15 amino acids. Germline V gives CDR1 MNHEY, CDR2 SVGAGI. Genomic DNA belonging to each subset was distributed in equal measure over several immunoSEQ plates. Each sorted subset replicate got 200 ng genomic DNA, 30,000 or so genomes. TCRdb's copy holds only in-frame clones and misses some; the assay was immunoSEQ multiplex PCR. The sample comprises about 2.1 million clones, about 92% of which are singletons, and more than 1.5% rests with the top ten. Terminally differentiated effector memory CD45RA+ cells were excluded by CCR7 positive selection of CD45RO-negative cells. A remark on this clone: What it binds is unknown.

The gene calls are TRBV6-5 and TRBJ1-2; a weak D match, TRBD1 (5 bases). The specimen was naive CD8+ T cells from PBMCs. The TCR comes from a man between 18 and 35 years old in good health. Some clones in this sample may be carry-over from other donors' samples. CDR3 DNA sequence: TGTGCCAGCAGTTACTCAGGGACGACCCAGAGTGGCTACACCTTC. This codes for CASSYSGTTQSGYTF.